The entry below gives a single TCR beta chain sequence along with its context. Assay used: immunoSEQ multiplex PCR; TCRdb lists only in-frame clones, some missing. The sample comprises tens of thousands of clones, over 95% of which are singletons, and 0.24% rests with the top ten. The data originate from a study of technical replicates of blood from a handful of donors. V lost 6 bases, J lost 5 bases, and 5 bases lay in between. Germline-derived CDR1 and CDR2 are SQVTM and ANQGSEA. This CDR3 region has 10 residues. Sequenced: T cells isolated from PBMCs. This clonotype originated in a human donor in good health. V gene TRBV29-1 combines with J gene TRBJ2-1; D not certain. The CDR3 DNA reads TGCAGCGTCTTCCACAATGAGCAGTTCTTC. Protein product: CSVFHNEQFF.